This T cell receptor beta chain was captured in a study of blood T cell repertoires in COVID-19. Profiled with immunoSEQ multiplex PCR; TCRdb holds only in-frame clones, not every one. This table holds tens of thousands of clones, around 91% found once. The sequenced material came from peripheral blood. The clonotype was recovered from a man at least 80 years old with acute or convalescent COVID-19.

Here the CDR3 DNA reads TGTGCCAGCAGTTTTAGGACAGGAGGGGTTAGCAATCAGCCCCAGCATTTT. It encodes CASSFRTGGVSNQPQHF. The chain is built from TRBV28 and TRBJ1-5, with TRBD1 matching over 7 bases. CDR3 length equals 17 residues. Germline CDR1 and CDR2: MDHEN and SYDVKM. Trimming cost V 3 bases and J 0 bases; bases outside gene matches: 8.